This TCR beta chain was sequenced for a study of human T cells and chemical hapten exposure (TCRdb year 2021). The study in broad terms: For sensitization, 2% DPC in acetone was applied to a roughly 2 cm by roughly 2 cm area of upper inner arm skin. Libraries were combined into a pool for sequencing, and differences in TCR yield between samples came mainly from small differences in library volumes within the pool. Blood samples were taken from patients before sensitization (week 0) and then at 2, 6 and about 24 weeks after DPC sensitization. Peripheral blood TCR repertoire changes were tracked in vivo in alopecia patients during primary and secondary sensitization to the hapten diphenylcyclopropenone (DPC). The mostly female patient cohort included alopecia areata with under or over 50% scalp involvement, alopecia totalis and alopecia universalis. Around 29 alopecia patients provided blood for TCR sequencing at one to four time points (pre-sensitization, 2, 6 and 24 weeks). Weekly therapeutic DPC doses were additionally applied to the scalp of patients throughout the roughly 24-week study period. Patch tests used Finn chambers with 0.01% DPC on the upper back, scored after 6 days by International Contact Dermatitis Research Group standards. On the study overall, not on this receptor specifically: All patients had alopecia, a presumed autoimmune disease, so their immune response might differ from that of healthy individuals. The number of PT1 expanded TCRs positively correlated with patch test score, significant at thresholds 8, 16 and 32 but not 4. Repeated subsampling changed both the strength of the expansion versus patch-test correlation and the threshold at which that correlation became significant. Expanded TCRs formed significantly more large CDR3 similarity clusters than pre-sensitization or healthy control sets, consistent with antigen-driven responses. DPC sensitization did not change the number of TCRs with a frequency above 1 in 1000, and there was no evidence of changes in global repertoire structure.

The time point label, as the study defines it: pre-sensitization, week 0. What the treatment or condition label conveys for this sample: therapeutic diphenylcyclopropenone sensitization with weekly scalp DPC. Blood at each patch-test visit was drawn before the patch test was applied. Patients were considered eligible if aged 18 to 70, diagnosed with alopecia and deemed suitable for DPC therapy, and patients were excluded if pregnant. Total RNA was extracted from unfractionated whole blood collected in Tempus Blood RNA tubes. The CDR3 contains 13 residues, cysteine and phenylalanine counted. Only CDR3 DNA remains: 39 bases, in frame from the first base. Between the V and J ends, shortened by 10 bases and 5 bases respectively, the junction contains 17 bases. This clonotype was seen many times. Its antigen remains unidentified. Base-call qualities are not available, and no considerably larger clone is one nucleotide away.

Libraries were built with RACE. The listed sequencing device is NextSeq 500. During library preparation, unique molecular identifiers were attached to individual cDNA molecules so that TCRs could be counted quantitatively and reproducibly. Each blood RNA sample was used to sequence both TCR alpha and TCR beta chains. The published analysis was carried out like this. The median number of TCRs per sample was approximately 96,000, ranging from 23,224 to 690,600. V, J and CDR3 annotation of the TCR reads was performed with the Decombinator software suite. For the PS versus PT1 abundance plots, all samples were subsampled to the same number of TCRs (28,000). Expanded TCRs were defined as absent before sensitization and observed at least eight times at the 2-week time point. Through fastp at Q25 and MiXCR, TCRdb rebuilt clones from the public reads, retaining in-frame beta chains. Entries are consolidated by CDR3 protein sequence, retaining the most common genes and DNA. It is TCRdb's table, rather than the study itself, that gives the V and J calls and clone size. This sample comprises under 400,000 distinct CDR3 sequences, 5.1% of them detected only once. The ten most abundant clones make up 2.5% to 3% of the sample.

The sequencing used whole blood, collected in connection with sensitization to the hapten diphenylcyclopropenone (DPC). Rearrangement joined TRBV12-3 or TRBV12-4 to TRBJ1-1, with no reliable assignment of the D segment. This TCR was recovered from a woman between 50 and 59 years old with alopecia areata. Some clones in this sample may be carry-over from other donors' samples. The DNA sequence follows: TGTGCCACGCTGAGGGCCTCCCGGACTGAAGCTTTCTTT. Translated, it reads CATLRASRTEAFF.